This is a list of T cell receptor beta chains from one sample in a study of cytomegalovirus exposure and HLA in healthy donors. The repertoire was sequenced with immunoSEQ multiplex PCR; TCRdb's copy has only in-frame clones and lacks some. The table includes over 150,000 clones, 74% detected once. Sequenced material: PBMCs. The receptors here all came from a man aged 30 to 39 in good health and CMV-seronegative. Both conserved end residues are part of each CDR3. A D gene is named only where the DNA matches it firmly. Size is stated for part of the rows, as once, few or many counts, or as a class when the clone is expanded.

D gene,V gene,clone size,J gene,CDR3 DNA,CDR3 protein
NA,TRBV19,NA,TRBJ1-2,TGTGCCAGTAGTACAGGGGTGATGGACTATGGCTACACCTTC,CASSTGVMDYGYTF
NA,TRBV14,NA,TRBJ1-3,TGTGCCAGCAGCCAGCGGGGAGGGACTGGAAACACCATATATTTT,CASSQRGGTGNTIYF
TRBD1,TRBV18,NA,TRBJ1-1,TGTGCCAGCTCACCAAAAGGACAGGGATCCACTGAAGCTTTCTTT,CASSPKGQGSTEAFF
NA,TRBV4-2,NA,TRBJ1-2,TGTGCCAGCAGCCAAGGGAGAGCTAACTATGGCTACACCTTC,CASSQGRANYGYTF
NA,TRBV7-7,NA,TRBJ2-3,TGTGCTAGCAGCTTATCTCTAGCTCCGACAGATACGCAGTATTTT,CASSLSLAPTDTQYF
NA,TRBV5-1,NA,TRBJ1-1,TGCGCCAGCAGCTTGGGGGCCAGCGGGATCACTGAAGCTTTCTTT,CASSLGASGITEAFF
TRBD2,TRBV5-6,NA,TRBJ2-1,TGTGCCAGCAGCTTGCTAGCGGGGGTCTACAATGAGCAGTTCTTC,CASSLLAGVYNEQFF
TRBD1,TRBV27,NA,TRBJ1-2,TGTGCCAGCACCGGGACAGGGTTGAACTATGGCTACACCTTC,CASTGTGLNYGYTF
NA,TRBV6-1,NA,TRBJ2-3,TGTGCCAGCAGTGAATGGGGGCGCGGGGGAGATACGCAGTATTTT,CASSEWGRGGDTQYF
TRBD1,TRBV23-1,NA,TRBJ1-1,TGCGCCAGCAGTCAATCGACAGGGTCCCCCTCAAACACTGAAGCTTTCTTT,CASSQSTGSPSNTEAFF
TRBD1,TRBV30,NA,TRBJ1-3,TGTGCCTGGAGTAATAAGGGGGCGGCCGGAAACACCATATATTTT,CAWSNKGAAGNTIYF
TRBD2,TRBV7-8,NA,TRBJ2-1,TGTGCCAGCTTCAGGGAACGGACTAGCCTATACAATGAGCAGTTCTTC,CASFRERTSLYNEQFF
TRBD1,TRBV2,once,TRBJ1-1,TGTGCCAGCAGTTTACAGGGGATGAACACTGAAGCTTTCTTT,CASSLQGMNTEAFF
NA,TRBV7-9,NA,TRBJ1-6,TGTGCCAGCAGCTCCTCCCCGGGGTACAATTCACCCCTCCACTTT,CASSSSPGYNSPLHF
NA,TRBV22-1,NA,TRBJ1-1,TGTCCTGGGAGCGCTGCCGGGACAGCGAATATGAACACTGAAGCTTTCTTT,CPGSAAGTANMNTEAFF
TRBD2,TRBV11-2,NA,TRBJ2-5,TGTGCCAGCAGCTTTCGTCGTTTTCGGGGGGGCAGGGAGACCCAGTACTTC,CASSFRRFRGGRETQYF
TRBD1,TRBV5-4,NA,TRBJ1-2,TGTGCCAGCAGCTTTCCGGGACAGGGGCACGATGGCTACACCTTC,CASSFPGQGHDGYTF